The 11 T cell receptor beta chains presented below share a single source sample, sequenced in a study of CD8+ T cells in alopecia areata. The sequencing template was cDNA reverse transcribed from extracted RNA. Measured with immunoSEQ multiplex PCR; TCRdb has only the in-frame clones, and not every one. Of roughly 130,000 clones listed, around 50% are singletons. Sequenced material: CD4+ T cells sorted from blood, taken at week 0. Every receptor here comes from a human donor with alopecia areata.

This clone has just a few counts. For the CDR3, the DNA is TGTGCCAGCAGCCCCGTCCTCCTCGGGGAGCAGTACTTC. Residues: CASSPVLLGEQYF. The chain uses TRBV11-1 and TRBJ2-7; unclear D gene. This CDR3 comprises 13 residues. Looked up from germline, CDR1 is SGHAT and CDR2 is FQDESV (reference sequence). V shed 5 bases and J shed 7 bases, with 15 bases lying between them.

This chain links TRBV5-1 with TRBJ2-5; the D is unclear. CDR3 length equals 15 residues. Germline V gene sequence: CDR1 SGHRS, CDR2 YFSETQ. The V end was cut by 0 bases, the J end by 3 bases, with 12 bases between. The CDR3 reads CASSLDLGREETQYF. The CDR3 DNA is TGCGCCAGCAGCTTGGACCTTGGCAGAGAAGAGACCCAGTACTTC.

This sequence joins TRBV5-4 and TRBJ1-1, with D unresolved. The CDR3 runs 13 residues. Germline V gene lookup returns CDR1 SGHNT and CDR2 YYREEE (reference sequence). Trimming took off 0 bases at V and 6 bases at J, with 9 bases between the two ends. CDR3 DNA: TGTGCCAGCAGCTTGGGACAAGAACCTGAAGCTTTCTTT. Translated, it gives CASSLGQEPEAFF.

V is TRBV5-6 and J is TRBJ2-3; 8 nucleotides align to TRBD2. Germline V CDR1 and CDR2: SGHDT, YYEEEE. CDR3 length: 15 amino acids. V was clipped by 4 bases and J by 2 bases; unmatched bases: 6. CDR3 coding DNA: TGTGCCAGCAGCCTCGGGACTAGGTTCACAGATACGCAGTATTTT. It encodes CASSLGTRFTDTQYF.

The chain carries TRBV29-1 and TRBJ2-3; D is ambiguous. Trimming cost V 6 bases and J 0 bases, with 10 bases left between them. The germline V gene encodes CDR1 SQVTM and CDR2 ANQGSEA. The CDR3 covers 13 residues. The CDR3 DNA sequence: TGCAGCGTCGGCGACCGGAGCACAGATACGCAGTATTTT. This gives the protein CSVGDRSTDTQYF.

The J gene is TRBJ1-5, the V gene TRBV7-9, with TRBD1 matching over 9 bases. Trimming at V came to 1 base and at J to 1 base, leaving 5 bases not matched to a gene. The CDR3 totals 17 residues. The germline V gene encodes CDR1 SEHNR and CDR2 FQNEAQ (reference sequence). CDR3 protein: CASSLGTGEASNQPQHF. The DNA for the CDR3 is TGTGCCAGCAGCTTAGGGACAGGGGAGGCAAGCAATCAGCCCCAGCATTTT. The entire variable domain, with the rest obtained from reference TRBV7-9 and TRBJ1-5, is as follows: DTGVSQNPRHKITKRGQNVTFRCDPISEHNRLYWYRQTLGQGPEFLTYFQNEAQLEKSRLLSDRFSAERPKGSFSTLEIQRTEQGDSAMYLCASSLGTGEASNQPQHFGDGTRLSIL.

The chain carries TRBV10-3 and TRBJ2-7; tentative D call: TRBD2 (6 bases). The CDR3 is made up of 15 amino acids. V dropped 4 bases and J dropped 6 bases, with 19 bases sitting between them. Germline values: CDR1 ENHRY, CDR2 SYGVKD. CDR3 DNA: TGTGCCATCAGTGGTCCGTGGAGGGTCGTCTGCGAGCAGTACTTC. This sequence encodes CAISGPWRVVCEQYF.

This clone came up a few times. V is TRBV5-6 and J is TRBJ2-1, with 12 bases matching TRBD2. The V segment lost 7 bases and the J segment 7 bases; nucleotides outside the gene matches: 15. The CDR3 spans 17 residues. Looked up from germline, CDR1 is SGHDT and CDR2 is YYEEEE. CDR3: CASWTSGIQKSENEQFF. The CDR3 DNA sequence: TGTGCCAGCTGGACTAGCGGGATACAAAAGAGTGAAAATGAGCAGTTCTTC.

The CDR3 reads CASSATVYEQYF. The CDR3 nucleotides are TGTGCCAGCAGCGCGACAGTCTACGAGCAGTACTTC. V usage is TRBV2 and J usage is TRBJ2-7; D is possibly TRBD1 (5 bases). Germline CDR1 and CDR2: SNHLY and FYNNEI. V lost 6 bases to trimming and J lost 3 bases, with 9 bases between them. The CDR3 is 12 residues long. Supplemented by reference TRBV2 and TRBJ2-7, the full variable domain reads EPEVTQTPSHQVTQMGQEVILRCVPISNHLYFYWYRQILGQKVEFLVSFYNNEISEKSEIFDDQFSVERPDGSNFTLKIRSTKLEDSAMYFCASSATVYEQYFGPGTRLTVT.

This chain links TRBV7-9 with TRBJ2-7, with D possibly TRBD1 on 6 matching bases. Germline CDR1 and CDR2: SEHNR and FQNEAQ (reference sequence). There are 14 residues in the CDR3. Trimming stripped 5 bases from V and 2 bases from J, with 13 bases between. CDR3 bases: TGTGCCAGCAGCCCTAGGGGGAATCCCTACGAGCAGTACTTC. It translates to CASSPRGNPYEQYF.

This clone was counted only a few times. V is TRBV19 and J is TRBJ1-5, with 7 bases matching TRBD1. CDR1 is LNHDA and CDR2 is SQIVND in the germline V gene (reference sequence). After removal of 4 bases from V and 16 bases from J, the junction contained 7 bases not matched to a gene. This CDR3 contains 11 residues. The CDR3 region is CASSTGQLNHF. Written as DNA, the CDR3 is TGTGCCAGTAGTACGGGACAGTTAAACCATTTT.